The rows below give T cell receptor beta chains drawn from one sample of a study of T cell repertoires in cytomegalovirus infection. Their cognate antigens are unknown. Via MiXCR, TCRdb re-called the reads, giving one row per CDR3 protein. The data show about 52,000 distinct CDR3 sequences, around a fifth seen once. Sequences were derived from CD8+ T cells from cultured PBMCs, sampled from culture after CMV antigen stimulation. These receptors were collected from a human donor in good health (CMV status not recorded). Some clones in this sample may be carry-over from other donors' samples. CDR3s include the opening cysteine and the closing phenylalanine or tryptophan.

v_call cdr3_aa
TRBV7-2 CASSLYLAGGRGGELFF
TRBV7-2 CASSADRGLRGNQPQHF
TRBV7-6 CASSSAKRGGLFF
TRBV7-2 CASSFGTGGDEQFF
TRBV4-1 CASSQESGPGANVLTF
TRBV28 CASSPPPGGGYQPQHF
TRBV7-2 CASSPGLLSYEQYF
TRBV7-9 CASSFPIDRGYTF
TRBV23-1 CASSQSALSGALGYF
TRBV28 CASKNGPGRKPNFEQYF
TRBV7-9 CASRGRQDRPPYEQYF
TRBV12-3/TRBV12-4 CASTSDPLAGSETQYF
TRBV2 CASSEEEVVAFF
TRBV6-2/TRBV6-3 CASSYPSKRGYTF
TRBV5-5 CASQGQGADTGELFF
TRBV7-2 CASSLGPGDEQYF
TRBV12-3/TRBV12-4 CASSPPRGLGTEAFF
TRBV7-8 CASSLFLTGDGYTF
TRBV19 CASSLQGEGNEQFF
TRBV7-8 CASSLGTGRTYEQYF
TRBV6-6 CASSYPPGTSGANVLTF
TRBV6-2/TRBV6-3 CASSYRRTGEESGNTIYF
TRBV25-1 CASSESRLGYGYTF